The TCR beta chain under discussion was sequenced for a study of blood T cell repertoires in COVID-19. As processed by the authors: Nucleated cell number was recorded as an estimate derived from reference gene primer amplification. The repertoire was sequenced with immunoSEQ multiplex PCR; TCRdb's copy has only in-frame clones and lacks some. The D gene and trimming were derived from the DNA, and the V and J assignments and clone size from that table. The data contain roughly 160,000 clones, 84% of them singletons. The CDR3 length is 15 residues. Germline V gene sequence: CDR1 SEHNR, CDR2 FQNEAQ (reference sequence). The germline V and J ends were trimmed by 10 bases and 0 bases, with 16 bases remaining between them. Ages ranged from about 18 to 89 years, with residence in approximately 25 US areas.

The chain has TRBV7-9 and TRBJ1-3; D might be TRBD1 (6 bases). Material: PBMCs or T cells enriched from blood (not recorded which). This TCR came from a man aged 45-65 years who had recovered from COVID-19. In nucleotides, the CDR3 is TGTGCCACCCCGGGGGCGGGGGCCTCTGGAAACACCATATATTTT. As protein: CATPGAGASGNTIYF.